The rows below give T cell receptor beta chains drawn from one sample of a study of OX40 agonist ivuxolimab in advanced cancers. The table came from immunoSEQ multiplex PCR; TCRdb's copy has only in-frame clones and leaves some out. This sample has 48,000 or so clones, with roughly 90% found just once. Sequenced material: CD4+ or CD8+ T cells sorted from blood, taken in a trial of the OX40 agonist ivuxolimab. Receptor source: an adult with an advanced solid tumor such as melanoma, head and neck, liver or kidney cancer. Both conserved end residues are part of each CDR3. Fields, in order: V gene, D gene, J gene, CDR3 length, clone size, CDR3 protein, CDR3 DNA. The D gene is left open where the match is weak. Size is stated for part of the rows, as once, few or many counts, or as a class when the clone is expanded.

TRBV7-6,-,TRBJ2-3,14,-,CASSLRTSTDTQYF,TGTGCCAGCAGCCTCAGGACTAGCACAGATACGCAGTATTTT
TRBV9,-,TRBJ1-5,15,-,CASSPAGQSNQPQHF,TGTGCCAGCAGCCCAGCAGGACAAAGCAATCAGCCCCAGCATTTT
TRBV30,TRBD2,TRBJ2-2,14,-,CAWKLALYTGELFF,TGTGCCTGGAAACTAGCGCTGTACACCGGGGAGCTGTTTTTT
TRBV28,TRBD2,TRBJ2-3,16,-,CASSPRASGVTDTQYF,TGTGCCAGCAGTCCTCGGGCTAGCGGAGTCACAGATACGCAGTATTTT
TRBV5-1,-,TRBJ1-1,16,-,CASSLGRGFRATEAFF,TGCGCCAGCAGCCTTGGACGGGGGTTCAGGGCCACTGAAGCTTTCTTT
TRBV7-3,-,TRBJ2-7,16,-,CASSLGVGTVAGEQYF,TGTGCCAGCAGCTTAGGTGTCGGGACCGTTGCGGGCGAGCAGTACTTC
TRBV15,TRBD1,TRBJ1-5,16,-,CATSRDELQGNQPQHF,TGTGCCACCAGCAGAGATGAGTTACAGGGGAATCAGCCCCAGCATTTT
TRBV7-6,-,TRBJ1-2,12,-,CASSLDSYGYTF,TGTGCCAGCAGCTTGGACAGCTATGGCTACACCTTC
TRBV29-1,-,TRBJ1-3,16,-,CSVEDLAQSSGNTIYF,TGCAGCGTTGAAGATTTGGCCCAGAGCTCTGGAAACACCATATATTTT
TRBV6-6,-,TRBJ1-6,15,few,CASSQSPKGNSPLHF,TGTGCCAGCAGTCAGAGCCCCAAGGGAAATTCACCCCTCCACTTT
TRBV7-2,-,TRBJ2-7,14,-,CASSRPGGLYEQYF,TGTGCCAGCAGCCGGCCCGGGGGGCTATACGAGCAGTACTTC
TRBV5-1,TRBD1,TRBJ1-5,15,-,CASSGDRGSNQPQHF,TGCGCCAGCAGCGGGGACAGGGGAAGCAATCAGCCCCAGCATTTT
TRBV7-9,TRBD1,TRBJ1-1,15,-,CASSSGQGMNTEAFF,TGTGCCAGCAGCTCGGGACAGGGCATGAACACTGAAGCTTTCTTT
TRBV27,TRBD2,TRBJ2-1,18,-,CASSFTAQLAASHNEQFF,TGTGCCAGCAGTTTTACGGCCCAACTAGCGGCCTCCCACAATGAGCAGTTCTTC
TRBV7-6,TRBD1,TRBJ1-6,16,-,CASSPERDSLSSPLHF,TGTGCCAGCAGCCCGGAACGGGACAGTTTATCTTCACCCCTCCACTTT
TRBV30,-,TRBJ1-2,13,-,CAWSTGVNYGYTF,TGTGCCTGGAGCACCGGTGTCAACTATGGCTACACCTTC
TRBV5-1,-,TRBJ1-2,15,-,CASSLGDAGADGYTF,TGCGCCAGCAGCCTTGGAGATGCAGGGGCGGATGGCTACACCTTC
TRBV4-3,-,TRBJ2-2,15,once,CASSQGAPNTGELFF,TGCGCCAGCAGCCAAGGGGCACCGAACACCGGGGAGCTGTTTTTT
TRBV2,TRBD1,TRBJ1-3,15,-,CASSELTGPGNTIYF,TGTGCCAGCAGTGAGCTGACAGGGCCGGGAAACACCATATATTTT
TRBV28,-,TRBJ1-5,15,once,CASSLNVRSDQPQHF,TGTGCCAGCAGTTTGAATGTCCGATCAGATCAGCCCCAGCATTTT
TRBV7-9,-,TRBJ2-7,12,-,CASSLPLGEQYF,TGTGCCAGCAGCTTACCGCTGGGGGAGCAGTACTTC
TRBV19,-,TRBJ1-1,13,-,CASTDRFNTEAFF,TGTGCCAGTACAGACAGGTTTAACACTGAAGCTTTCTTT
TRBV7-6,TRBD1,TRBJ1-2,14,-,CASSLVGAGGGYTF,TGTGCCAGCAGCTTAGTAGGGGCAGGGGGAGGCTACACCTTC
TRBV14,-,TRBJ1-4,16,-,CASSQGYRATNEKLFF,TGTGCCAGCAGCCAAGGATACAGAGCAACTAATGAAAAACTGTTTTTT
TRBV7-6,TRBD1,TRBJ2-3,19,-,CASSPYPMDRTYGTDTQYF,TGTGCCAGCAGCCCTTACCCCATGGACAGGACCTACGGCACAGATACGCAGTATTTT
TRBV11-2,-,TRBJ1-6,16,-,CASSPTPAADNSPLHF,TGTGCCAGCAGCCCTACCCCGGCAGCCGATAATTCACCCCTCCACTTT
TRBV5-6,TRBD2,TRBJ2-1,15,-,CASSAGTSSGNEQFF,TGTGCCAGCAGCGCCGGGACTAGCTCGGGCAATGAGCAGTTCTTC
TRBV6-1,-,TRBJ1-4,14,-,CASSEGDFNEKLFF,TGTGCCAGCAGTGAAGGGGACTTCAATGAAAAACTGTTTTTT
TRBV11-2,TRBD2,TRBJ2-1,16,-,CASSVTTSGELNEQFF,TGTGCCAGCAGCGTGACGACTAGCGGGGAACTCAATGAGCAGTTCTTC
TRBV11-2,-,TRBJ2-7,17,few,CASSLDLTFGGSYEQYF,TGTGCCAGCAGCTTAGACCTAACCTTTGGGGGATCCTACGAGCAGTACTTC
TRBV21-1,-,TRBJ2-5,14,-,CASSNLDRQETQYF,TGTGCCAGCAGCAATTTGGACAGGCAAGAGACCCAGTACTTC
TRBV4-1,-,TRBJ2-2,16,-,CASSQEQGGLTGELFF,TGCGCCAGCAGCCAGGAACAGGGAGGACTAACCGGGGAGCTGTTTTTT
TRBV4-1,-,TRBJ1-2,13,few,CASSQGINYGYTF,TGCGCCAGCAGCCAGGGAATTAACTATGGCTACACCTTC
TRBV27,-,TRBJ2-2,16,-,CASSAPDSGAAGELFF,TGTGCCAGCAGTGCCCCCGATTCAGGGGCCGCCGGGGAGCTGTTTTTT
TRBV7-6,TRBD2,TRBJ2-5,15,-,CASSLVWGGGETQYF,TGTGCCAGCAGCTTAGTCTGGGGGGGTGGAGAGACCCAGTACTTC
TRBV2,-,TRBJ2-7,13,-,CASMAGELYEQYF,TGTGCCAGCATGGCAGGGGAGTTATACGAGCAGTACTTC
TRBV7-2,-,TRBJ1-4,15,-,CASSVRAATNEKLFF,TGTGCCAGCAGCGTCCGGGCTGCAACTAATGAAAAACTGTTTTTT
TRBV29-1,-,TRBJ2-7,13,-,CSVDDGSSYEQYF,TGCAGCGTTGACGACGGAAGCTCCTACGAGCAGTACTTC
TRBV29-1,TRBD1,TRBJ2-7,13,-,CSVEADRAYEQYF,TGCAGCGTTGAAGCCGACAGGGCCTACGAGCAGTACTTC
TRBV7-9,-,TRBJ2-5,16,-,CASSLGGGGSGETQYF,TGTGCCAGCAGCTTAGGCGGTGGCGGGTCGGGGGAGACCCAGTACTTC
TRBV7-8,TRBD2,TRBJ2-5,17,once,CASSGRTSGGAMETQYF,TGTGCCAGCAGCGGACGGACTAGCGGGGGGGCGATGGAGACCCAGTACTTC